This TCR beta chain was identified in a study of blood T cell repertoires in COVID-19. Across the whole study: Sites across the United States, Italy and Spain contributed samples from acute and convalescent COVID-19. Sources were T cells, B-cell-depleted T cells, or PBMCs; the material itself was cDNA or gDNA.

The CDR3 extends over 16 amino acids. Per the germline V gene, CDR1 is SGHNT and CDR2 is YENEEA. J lost 7 bases, V lost 0 bases, and 7 bases had no gene match. All enrollees were about 18 to 95 years old and from around 25 US areas. Cohorts were determined from participant-reported clinical history. The assay was immunoSEQ multiplex PCR, and TCRdb's table has in-frame clones only and misses some. The table lists 250,000 or so clones, 70% to 90% of them singletons. This chain uses TRBV11-3 with TRBJ2-1, with 9 positions matching TRBD2. The TCR was taken from a woman aged 40 to 55 with acute COVID-19. The sequencing input was PBMCs or T cells enriched from blood (not recorded which). CDR3 in DNA: TGTGCCAGCAGCTTAGATCTCGCGGGAGGGGGAAATGAGCAGTTCTTC. It is translated as CASSLDLAGGGNEQFF. Based on the CDR3 plus reference TRBV11-3 and TRBJ2-1, the full variable domain is EAGVVQSPRYKIIEKKQPVAFWCNPISGHNTLYWYLQNLGQGPELLIRYENEEAVDDSQLPKDRFSAERLKGVDSTLKIQPAELGDSAVYLCASSLDLAGGGNEQFFGPGTRLTVL.